This TCR beta chain was sequenced during a study of cytomegalovirus exposure and HLA in healthy donors. Study-wide findings and caveats: Rarity held for most TCR sequences, but there were some public TCRs that occurred in many donors. A few chains linked to CMV were shown in vitro to be specific for CMV antigens. Among TCR beta chains, those listed as cytomegalovirus-associated numbered over 150.

Separate from the roughly 670-subject first cohort, the roughly 120-subject validation cohort was the one that the donors belonged to. Concerning this clone itself: Its cognate antigen is unknown.

The assay was immunoSEQ multiplex PCR, and TCRdb's table has in-frame clones only and misses some. Of about 360,000 clones listed, about nine tenths were seen once; the top ten hold 0.83%. The CDR3 has 14 residues. The V end lost 5 bases, the J end lost 8 bases, and 18 bases lay between the germline ends. Germline loops: CDR1 SGHAT, CDR2 FQNNGV. The chain is built from TRBV11-2 and TRBJ1-2, with D possibly matching TRBD1 (6 bases). The sequence was obtained from a young woman in good health and CMV-seronegative. Sequenced sample: PBMCs. The CDR3: CASSAPQQGFGYTF. For the CDR3, the DNA is TGTGCCAGCAGCGCACCACAACAGGGTTTCGGCTACACCTTC.